A selection of T cell receptor beta chains follows, all from one sample in a study of CD8+ T cells in alopecia areata. Sequencing was performed with immunoSEQ multiplex PCR; in TCRdb, only in-frame clones are kept and a portion is missing. This sample has 200,000 to 250,000 clones, with roughly 56% found just once. The sample comprised CD8+ T cells sorted from blood. These receptors all stem from a human donor in good health. Each CDR3 is given with its conserved first and last residue. A row's size may be missing; if present it is once, few, many or a size class.

CAWRDPGLEQYF TRBJ2-7 . TRBV30
CSGKNRGDTEAFF TRBJ1-1 . TRBV29-1
CASSIDPGAVGANVLTF TRBJ2-6 many TRBV19
CASSLMSGGPTDTQYF TRBJ2-3 . TRBV11-2
CASGAPYEQYF TRBJ2-7 . TRBV6-5
CASSLRIQGLDGAYEQYF TRBJ2-7 . TRBV11-2
CASSRKTDYEQYF TRBJ2-7 . TRBV5-1
CAWSVSVSYEQYF TRBJ2-7 . TRBV30
CASSPVGRTINVLTF TRBJ2-6 . TRBV9
CASSENPDSLAKNIQYF TRBJ2-4 few TRBV10-2
CSVIGGAGELFF TRBJ2-2 . TRBV29-1
CATRRRQGGNQPQHF TRBJ1-5 . TRBV15
CSVVGEYNYGYTF TRBJ1-2 . TRBV29-1
CASSFLPGLETQYF TRBJ2-5 . TRBV5-4
CASSQQQGTQYF TRBJ2-5 . TRBV4-1
CASSLSRDGLNTEAFF TRBJ1-1 few TRBV7-8
CASAPWDRAQETQYF TRBJ2-5 . TRBV27
CSGRPGLEDTQYF TRBJ2-3 . TRBV29-1
CASSQNDWGNNEQFF TRBJ2-1 few TRBV11-2
CSVEVRQINSYEQYF TRBJ2-7 . TRBV29-1
CASSFQGANQPQHF TRBJ1-5 once TRBV7-9
CASSDLTGTDPYEQYF TRBJ2-7 . TRBV25-1
CASSTRGRGNEQFF TRBJ2-1 few TRBV28
CASSSGGSPLHF TRBJ1-6 . TRBV5-6
CASSFGAEQYF TRBJ2-7 . TRBV27
CASSSTFPPEAFF TRBJ1-1 . TRBV6-5
CASSQVWGSEETQYF TRBJ2-5 few TRBV4-1
CASSWTGTDGYTF TRBJ1-2 few TRBV2
CASSGDSENQPQHF TRBJ1-5 few TRBV6-5
CASSVQGERSYNEQFF TRBJ2-1 . TRBV2
CASSRGTESTDTQYF TRBJ2-3 . TRBV2
CSVETAVTKKGYTF TRBJ1-2 few TRBV29-1
CASSPRSTGEDTQYF TRBJ2-5 . TRBV7-7
CAWRGTGPHTEAFF TRBJ1-1 . TRBV30
CASSLDYSYEQYF TRBJ2-7 . TRBV4-2
CASSGNSYEQYF TRBJ2-7 once TRBV5-1
CASTLAKNIQYF TRBJ2-4 . TRBV2
CASSSRQGDTEAFF TRBJ1-1 . TRBV7-9